This T cell receptor (beta chain) stems from a study of T cell repertoires in cytomegalovirus infection. Study background: From public TCR beta signatures came an indication of both CMV infection and matching HLA type. Study-wide findings and caveats: Cumulated frequencies of public TCR beta families served to identify carriers of CMV plus the relevant HLA. It was HLA-C-restricted CMV-specific TCR beta clonotypes that dominated the response ex vivo.

The CDR3 totals 14 residues. Trimming cost V 8 bases and J 3 bases, with 14 bases left between them. Looked up from germline, CDR1 is MDHEN and CDR2 is SYDVKM. TCRdb independently ran MiXCR on the reads; one entry per CDR3 protein. This table has hundreds of thousands of distinct CDR3 sequences, about 24% appearing once. In this sample, this clonotype turned up many times. Its antigen is not identified. Material for sequencing was CD8+ T cells from PBMCs. The V and J genes are TRBV28 and TRBJ2-1, with D tentatively TRBD1 or TRBD2 (5 bases each). This TCR derives from a human donor in good health (CMV status not recorded). Some clones in this sample may be carry-over from other donors' samples. The CDR3 nucleotides read TGTGCCAGCTTCCGGGACGGACACTACAATGAGCAGTTCTTC. It specifies CASFRDGHYNEQFF.